This entry is about one T cell receptor beta chain. The data were obtained in a study of blood T cell repertoires in COVID-19. Study context: COVID-19 samples, acute and convalescent, were from the United States, Italy and Spain. From T cells, B-cell-depleted T cells, or PBMCs came the material, which was cDNA or gDNA.

Each participant's cohort was designated according to participant-reported clinical history. The repertoire was sequenced with immunoSEQ multiplex PCR; TCRdb's copy has only in-frame clones and lacks some. The sample holds roughly 170,000 clones, about 78% seen once. The sample consisted of PBMCs or T cells enriched from blood (not recorded which). This sequence originates from a woman in her forties or fifties who had recovered from COVID-19.

The CDR3 DNA is TGTGCCAGTAGTATGGGCCAGGGGGGTTATCAGCCCCAGCATTTT. It encodes CASSMGQGGYQPQHF. The chain uses TRBV19 and TRBJ1-5; 7 bases map to TRBD1. Per the germline V gene, CDR1 is LNHDA and CDR2 is SQIVND (reference sequence). The CDR3 is 15 amino acids. V gave up 3 bases and J gave up 5 bases; unmatched junction bases: 7.